This T cell receptor (beta chain) derives from a study of identifying expanded T cells in peripheral blood. Study findings and constraints: Differentially abundant clones: 1 to 1.5 between replicates, 16.4 at 2 to 3 weeks, roughly 18 at four. Clone count variance between roughly 2-week samples rose with total template count.

No infections or other immune events were documented during collection. Germline CDR1 GTSNPN, CDR2 SVGIG (reference sequence). The CDR3 covers 18 residues. Trimming removed 1 base from V and 2 bases from J; junction bases left unmatched: 10. As for this clone: Its target is unknown.

Clones were sequenced by immunoSEQ multiplex PCR, and TCRdb holds only the in-frame ones, with some missing. Of fewer than 60,000 clones listed, approximately 86% are singletons. The V call is TRBV30, the J call TRBJ1-6, with 8 positions matching TRBD1. Sample: blood. The sequence was collected from a person between 18 and 75 years old in good health. The CDR3 coding sequence is TGTGCCTGGAGTGAGTCCAGGGGGCGCATCCCCTATAATTCACCCCTCCACTTT. As protein: CAWSESRGRIPYNSPLHF. The full variable domain, with the rest looked up from reference TRBV30 and TRBJ1-6, is SQTIHQWPATLVQPVGSPLSLECTVEGTSNPNLYWYRQAAGRGLQLLFYSVGIGQISSEVPQNLSASRPQDRQFILSSKKLLLSDSGFYLCAWSESRGRIPYNSPLHFGNGTRLTVT.